These 26 T cell receptor beta chains were sequenced from one sample in a study of blood T cell repertoires in COVID-19. Assay used: immunoSEQ multiplex PCR; TCRdb lists only in-frame clones, some missing. The sample contains about 480,000 clones, roughly 90% of which appear only once. The material sequenced was peripheral blood. The receptors here all came from a woman in her twenties or thirties with acute or convalescent COVID-19.

V gene TRBV11-2 combines with J gene TRBJ2-2; 7 bases align to TRBD1. V shed 4 bases, J shed 0 bases, and the junction held 5 bases outside the gene matches. This CDR3 is built from 16 residues. Germline V CDR1 and CDR2: SGHAT, FQNNGV. The CDR3 sequence: CASSYWGQTNTGELFF. CDR3 nucleotide sequence: TGTGCCAGCAGCTACTGGGGACAGACGAACACCGGGGAGCTGTTTTTT.

The chain employs TRBV15 and TRBJ2-2; no reliable D call. V was pared by 0 bases and J by 6 bases, with 8 bases between. The CDR3 contains 14 residues. Germline loops: CDR1 LNHNV, CDR2 YYDKDF (reference sequence). In nucleotides, the CDR3 is TGTGCCACCAGCAGAGATTTTTCGGCCGGGGAGCTGTTTTTT. It translates to CATSRDFSAGELFF.

The chain employs TRBV6-1 and TRBJ2-7, with 8 nucleotides matching TRBD1. Germline assignment: CDR1 MNHNS and CDR2 SASEGT. The CDR3 runs to 15 residues. The J segment lost 0 bases and the V segment lost 5 bases, leaving 6 bases of the junction unmatched. The CDR3 DNA is TGTGCCAGCAGTTGGACAGGGACACTCTCCTACGAGCAGTACTTC. Translated, it gives CASSWTGTLSYEQYF.

In the case of this clone: Other DNA sequences in the sample encode the same CDR3. This chain joins TRBV20-1 and TRBJ1-1; the D is unclear. V was cut by 3 bases and J by 1 base, with 3 bases left in between. The CDR3 has 11 amino acids. Germline V gene data show CDR1 as DFQATT and CDR2 as SNEGSKA (reference sequence). The CDR3 loop reads CSASRNTEAFF. The CDR3 DNA sequence: TGCAGTGCTAGCCGGAACACTGAAGCTTTCTTT.

J is TRBJ1-2 and V is TRBV9; no firm D call. The length of the CDR3 is 17 residues. Germline V lookup: CDR1 SGDLS, CDR2 YYNGEE. The ends were cut back, 3 bases at V and 3 bases at J, with 21 bases in the middle. The CDR3, as DNA: TGTGCCAGCAGCGCTCACCACGGTCCGGGGTCCGACTATGGCTACACCTTC. This gives the protein CASSAHHGPGSDYGYTF.

V is TRBV2 and J is TRBJ1-2; TRBD1 matches 7 bases. The J segment lost 0 bases and the V segment lost 7 bases, leaving 11 bases of the junction unmatched. This CDR3 spans 16 amino acids. The germline CDR1 and CDR2 sequences are SNHLY and FYNNEI. CDR3 amino acids: CASTPSGTETNYGYTF. The DNA of the CDR3 is TGTGCCAGCACCCCATCGGGGACAGAAACTAACTATGGCTACACCTTC. Looking up the rest from reference TRBV2 and TRBJ1-2 gives the full variable domain: EPEVTQTPSHQVTQMGQEVILRCVPISNHLYFYWYRQILGQKVEFLVSFYNNEISEKSEIFDDQFSVERPDGSNFTLKIRSTKLEDSAMYFCASTPSGTETNYGYTFGSGTRLTVV.

V gene TRBV12-3 or TRBV12-4 combines with J gene TRBJ2-3, with D tentatively TRBD2 (5 bases). This CDR3 has 13 residues. The CDR3 nucleotides read TGTGCAGGACGGAGGTCTGGCACAGATACGCAGTATTTT. This sequence encodes CAGRRSGTDTQYF.

J is TRBJ1-5 and V is TRBV30, with D unresolved. Looked up from germline, CDR1 is GTSNPN and CDR2 is SVGIG (reference sequence). This CDR3 is built from 14 residues. Trimming removed 3 bases from V and 0 bases from J, with 9 bases in between. The CDR3 loop reads CAWSPGLSNQPQHF. The CDR3 coding sequence is TGTGCCTGGAGCCCCGGTCTTAGCAATCAGCCCCAGCATTTT.

The chain recombines TRBV3-1 (or the pseudogene TRBV3-2) with TRBJ1-2, with a tentative D call TRBD1 (6 bases). Germline CDR1 is LGHDT and CDR2 is YNNKEL (reference sequence). CDR3 size: 16 residues. Trimming took off 1 base at V and 4 bases at J, with 16 bases between the two ends. The CDR3 DNA is TGTGCCAGCAGCCAAGTAGGTGCCAGGGGAGTCTATGGCTACACCTTC. It yields the protein CASSQVGARGVYGYTF.

The CDR3 loop reads CASSYSLGLGNEQFF. The CDR3 DNA reads TGTGCCAGCAGTTACTCGCTGGGGCTCGGCAATGAGCAGTTCTTC. The V call is TRBV6-5, the J call TRBJ2-1; a possible D gene is TRBD1 (5 bases). The CDR3 runs 15 residues. In germline, CDR1 is MNHEY, CDR2 SVGAGI. V lost 0 bases and J 6 bases, leaving 12 bases between the germline ends.

The J gene is TRBJ1-1, the V gene TRBV3-1 (or the pseudogene TRBV3-2), with TRBD1 as a possible D gene (5 bases). This CDR3 contains 14 residues. The V end was cut by 0 bases, the J end by 7 bases, with 12 bases between. From germline, CDR1 is LGHDT and CDR2 YNNKEL (reference sequence). In DNA form, the CDR3 reads TGTGCCAGCAGCCAAGATTGGGGCGTCGGTGAAGCTTTCTTT. This encodes CASSQDWGVGEAFF.

The chain carries TRBV4-2 and TRBJ1-2, with 7 bases fitting TRBD1. The CDR3 has 15 residues. V was pared by 1 base and J by 4 bases, with 6 bases of the junction left unmatched. Germline values: CDR1 LGHNA, CDR2 YNFKEQ. CDR3 coding DNA: TGTGCCAGCAGCCAAGGATCAGGGGGTGGCTATGGCTACACCTTC. It yields the protein CASSQGSGGGYGYTF.

The rearrangement joins TRBV7-7 to TRBJ2-3; TRBD2 matches at 10 bases. Per the germline V gene, CDR1 is SSHAT and CDR2 is FNYEAQ (reference sequence). J was trimmed by 4 bases and V by 1 base; bases with no gene match: 8. The CDR3 is 17 residues long. This CDR3 reads CASSLGASGGSPDTQYF. The CDR3 nucleotides are TGTGCCAGCAGCTTAGGGGCTAGCGGGGGTAGCCCAGATACGCAGTATTTT.

In this sample, this clone turned up once. The gene calls are TRBV7-3 and TRBJ2-3; perhaps TRBD2 as D (5 bases). The CDR3 contains 14 residues. Germline CDR1 is SGHTA and CDR2 is FQGTGA. V was clipped by 2 bases and J by 2 bases, with 8 bases between them. CDR3 sequence reads: CASSLRGPTDTQYF. The CDR3 nucleotides are TGTGCCAGCAGCTTACGCGGGCCCACAGATACGCAGTATTTT.

The chain joins TRBV9 to TRBJ2-3; a weak D match, TRBD2 (6 bases). This CDR3 is built from 14 residues. With 1 base removed from V and 4 bases from J, the gap between germline ends came to 10 bases. From germline, CDR1 is SGDLS and CDR2 YYNGEE. The CDR3 nucleotides read TGTGCCAGCAGCGTATCGCCTAGCGCAGATACGCAGTATTTT. The encoded protein is CASSVSPSADTQYF.

The CDR3 sequence is CASSFPGGLRNEQFF. The CDR3, as DNA: TGTGCCAGCAGCTTCCCGGGGGGGCTTAGAAATGAGCAGTTCTTC. This chain links TRBV5-4 with TRBJ2-1; 8 bases align to TRBD2. Trimming cost V 2 bases and J 7 bases; bases outside gene matches: 8. The length of the CDR3 is 15 residues. The germline CDR1 and CDR2 sequences are SGHNT and YYREEE (reference sequence).

The V call is TRBV9, the J call TRBJ1-3; possible D gene TRBD1, 6 bases. V dropped 3 bases and J dropped 0 bases, with 31 bases sitting between them. CDR1 is SGDLS and CDR2 is YYNGEE in the germline V gene. The CDR3 runs to 22 residues. The CDR3 DNA sequence: TGTGCCAGCAGCGCACGGGACAATATCCATCAGCTAGCCGATACCTCTGGAAACACCATATATTTT. Amino acid sequence: CASSARDNIHQLADTSGNTIYF.

This clone occurred once. The chain couples TRBV11-2 to TRBJ2-7, with 10 bases fitting TRBD1. The CDR3 consists of 15 residues. V shed 5 bases, J shed 3 bases, and the junction held 7 bases outside the gene matches. CDR1 is SGHAT, CDR2 FQNNGV, per germline. The CDR3 sequence: CASSPRDRGDYEQYF. In nucleotides, the CDR3 is TGTGCCAGCAGCCCAAGGGACAGGGGAGACTACGAGCAGTACTTC.

This clone was observed many times. The chain recombines TRBV5-4 with TRBJ2-2; 7 bases map to TRBD2. After removal of 6 bases from V and 1 base from J, the junction contained 9 bases not matched to a gene. The CDR3 extends over 16 amino acids. CDR1 and CDR2 (germline): SGHNT, YYREEE (reference sequence). The CDR3: CASTQSAGVNTGELFF. DNA for the CDR3: TGTGCCAGCACCCAATCGGCGGGGGTGAACACCGGGGAGCTGTTTTTT.

This rearrangement joins TRBV2 to TRBJ1-6, with 8 bases aligning to TRBD1. Germline loops: CDR1 SNHLY, CDR2 FYNNEI. This CDR3 is built from 11 residues. V lost 5 bases, J lost 18 bases, and 6 bases stayed unmatched. The CDR3 sequence: CASSSLTGDHF. As DNA, the CDR3 is TGTGCCAGCAGTTCCCTGACAGGGGACCACTTT.

The rearrangement joins TRBV12-3 or TRBV12-4 to TRBJ1-1, with 7 positions matching TRBD1. The CDR3 has 13 residues. The J segment lost 10 bases and the V segment lost 4 bases, leaving 9 bases of the junction unmatched. Here the CDR3 reads CASSWIEGARAFF. In DNA form, the CDR3 reads TGTGCCAGCAGTTGGATAGAGGGGGCGCGAGCTTTCTTT.

The rearrangement joins TRBV6-6 to TRBJ2-7; D call uncertain. There are 13 residues in the CDR3. Looked up from germline, CDR1 is MNHNY and CDR2 is SVGAGI (reference sequence). V lost 8 bases and J lost 2, with 13 bases in between. Written as DNA, the CDR3 is TGTGCCAGCTCGCAGGTTTCGACCTACGAGCAGTACTTC. It translates to CASSQVSTYEQYF.

The CDR3 reads CASSLSGLLSGNTIYF. In DNA form, the CDR3 reads TGTGCCAGCAGTTTATCGGGACTCCTGTCTGGAAACACCATATATTTT. The gene calls are TRBV27 and TRBJ1-3, with a weak D call TRBD1 (5 bases). Trimming took off 0 bases at V and 1 base at J, with 10 bases between the two ends. The CDR3 runs 16 residues. Germline V CDR1 and CDR2: MNHEY, SMNVEV (reference sequence).

This clone was seen a single time. V gene TRBV6-4 combines with J gene TRBJ2-3, with TRBD2 matching over 10 bases. The CDR3 consists of 19 residues. Unmatched junction bases numbered 15, after V lost 3 bases and J lost 3 bases. The germline V gene has CDR1 MRHNA and CDR2 SNTAGT. Written as DNA, the CDR3 is TGTGCCAGCAGTGAATCGGTTGAGCGGGGGGGGGCACTTACAGATACGCAGTATTTT. Its protein is CASSESVERGGALTDTQYF.

The chain employs TRBV7-8 and TRBJ1-5; perhaps TRBD1 as D (6 bases). Trimming removed 5 bases from V and 0 bases from J, with 17 bases in between. Looked up from germline, CDR1 is SGHVS and CDR2 is FQNEAQ. The CDR3 is made up of 17 amino acids. CDR3 coding DNA: TGTGCCAGCAGCCGCCGGGACACACGAAATAGCAATCAGCCCCAGCATTTT. It is translated as CASSRRDTRNSNQPQHF.

V gene TRBV5-6 combines with J gene TRBJ1-2; 9 nucleotides agree with TRBD1. The junction had 3 bases not matched to a gene; V was cut back by 0 bases and J by 3 bases. Germline lookup yields CDR1 SGHDT and CDR2 YYEEEE. The CDR3 has 15 amino acids. The CDR3 nucleotides are TGTGCCAGCAGCTTGGACAGGGGGCGCGACTATGGCTACACCTTC. As protein: CASSLDRGRDYGYTF.